The T cell receptor beta chain described here comes from a study of blood T cell repertoires in COVID-19. About the study: PBMCs, B-cell-depleted T cells, or T cells provided the cDNA or gDNA that made up the material.

This CDR3 region has 14 residues. The V end lost 5 bases, the J end lost 6 bases, and 14 bases lay between the germline ends. Germline-derived CDR1 and CDR2 are MNHEY and SVGEGT. In the source study's methods: Nucleated cell number was recorded as an estimate derived from reference gene primer amplification. Sequencing was performed with immunoSEQ multiplex PCR; in TCRdb, only in-frame clones are kept and a portion is missing. That table furnishes V, J and clone size, whereas the DNA furnished D and trimming. The table records nearly 300,000 clones, around 89% of them present only once. What was sequenced was peripheral blood. The receptor was derived from a woman aged 25 to 39 who had recovered from COVID-19. The chain joins TRBV6-2 or TRBV6-3 to TRBJ1-5, with D perhaps TRBD1 (5 bases). The DNA of the CDR3 is TGTGCCAGCAGTCCCGACAGCGAGATTCAGCCCCAGCATTTT. Translation: CASSPDSEIQPQHF.